The sample holds a few counts of the clone carrying this T cell receptor (beta chain). This CDR3 region has 15 residues. V was clipped by 4 bases and J by 2 bases; unmatched bases: 6. Per germline, CDR1 SGHRS and CDR2 YFSETQ. Clones were read by immunoSEQ multiplex PCR, and TCRdb kept only the in-frame ones, dropping some. The data show more than 900,000 clones, about 80% seen once. The data are from a study of shared clonotypes between healthy human individuals. The sequenced sample consisted of memory CD4+ T cells from PBMCs. Subset indicated: CD45RA-negative fraction. The sequence was obtained from a man aged 18 to 35 in good health. Some clones in this sample may be carry-over from other donors' samples. The rearrangement uses TRBV5-1 and TRBJ2-5, with 9 bases aligning to TRBD2. CDR3 sequence reads: CASSVIAGEQETQYF. The CDR3, as DNA: TGCGCCAGCAGCGTAATAGCGGGAGAACAAGAGACCCAGTACTTC.